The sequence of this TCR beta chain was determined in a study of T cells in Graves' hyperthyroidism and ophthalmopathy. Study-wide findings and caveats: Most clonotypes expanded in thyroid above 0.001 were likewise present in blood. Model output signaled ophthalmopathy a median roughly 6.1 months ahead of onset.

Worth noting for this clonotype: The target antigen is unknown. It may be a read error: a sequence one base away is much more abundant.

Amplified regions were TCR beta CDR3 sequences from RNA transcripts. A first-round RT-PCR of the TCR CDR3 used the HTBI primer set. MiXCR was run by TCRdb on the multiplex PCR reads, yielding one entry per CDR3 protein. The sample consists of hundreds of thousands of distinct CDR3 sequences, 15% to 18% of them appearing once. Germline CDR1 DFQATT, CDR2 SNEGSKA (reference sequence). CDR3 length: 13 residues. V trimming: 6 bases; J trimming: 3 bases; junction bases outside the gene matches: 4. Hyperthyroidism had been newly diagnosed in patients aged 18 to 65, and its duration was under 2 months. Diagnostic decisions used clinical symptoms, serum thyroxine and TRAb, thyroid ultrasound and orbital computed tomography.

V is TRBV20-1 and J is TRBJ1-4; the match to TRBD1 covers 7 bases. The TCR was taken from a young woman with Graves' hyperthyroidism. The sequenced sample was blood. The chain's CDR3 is CSATGTANEKLFF. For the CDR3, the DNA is TGCAGTGCCACCGGGACAGCTAATGAAAAACTGTTTTTT.